A single sample gave rise to the 32 T cell receptor beta chains below, sequenced in a study of blood T cell repertoires in COVID-19. Clones were read by immunoSEQ multiplex PCR, and TCRdb kept only the in-frame ones, dropping some. In the table there are roughly 95,000 clones, 82% of which are singletons. Input material: peripheral blood. These receptors originate from a man aged 80 or over with acute or convalescent COVID-19.

V gene TRBV14 combines with J gene TRBJ2-7, with a tentative D call TRBD2 (7 bases). Germline CDR1 reads SGHDN; CDR2 reads FVKESK. Deletions cut 4 bases from V and 4 bases from J, with 14 bases between. The CDR3 extends over 14 amino acids. CDR3 amino acids: CASSPRGGAYEQYF. In DNA, the CDR3 is TGTGCCAGCAGCCCTCGTGGGGGGGCGTACGAGCAGTACTTC.

The chain recombines TRBV5-5 with TRBJ1-5; D may be TRBD1 (6 bases). The CDR3 has 13 residues. CDR1 and CDR2 (germline): SGHKS, YYEKEE (reference sequence). Trimming removed 4 bases from V and 6 bases from J, with 11 bases in between. CDR3 bases: TGTGCCAGCAGCCGGGGGGGCGGTCAGCCCCAGCATTTT. It translates to CASSRGGGQPQHF.

The CDR3 DNA follows: TGCGCCAGCACCACCGACGGAGCTTATGGCGAGCAGTACTTC. Protein: CASTTDGAYGEQYF. The chain has TRBV4-1 and TRBJ2-7; D remains ambiguous. Germline V gene lookup returns CDR1 MGHRA and CDR2 YSYEKL. The V end was cut by 7 bases, the J end by 6 bases, with 19 bases between. The CDR3 length is 14 residues.

This clone turned up a few times. The gene calls are TRBV5-1 and TRBJ1-2; D perhaps matches TRBD1 (5 bases). The CDR3 loop spans 13 amino acids. V was shortened by 2 bases and J by 8 bases, with 13 bases between the two germline ends. Germline loops: CDR1 SGHRS, CDR2 YFSETQ. The CDR3 reads CASSFNQGGGYTF. In nucleotides, the CDR3 is TGCGCCAGCAGCTTTAACCAGGGTGGGGGCTACACCTTC. The variable domain in full, completed from reference TRBV5-1 and TRBJ1-2, reads KAGVTQTPRYLIKTRGQQVTLSCSPISGHRSVSWYQQTPGQGLQFLFEYFSETQRNKGNFPGRFSGRQFSNSRSEMNVSTLELGDSALYLCASSFNQGGGYTFGSGTRLTVV.

This clone showed up just a few times. The chain employs TRBV5-1 and TRBJ1-3; no firm D call. V was trimmed by 4 bases and J by 8 bases, leaving 13 bases between them. The CDR3 is 13 amino acids. Germline V gene sequence: CDR1 SGHRS, CDR2 YFSETQ. CDR3 loop: CASSPLGWDTIYF. Here the CDR3 DNA reads TGCGCCAGCAGCCCGCTCGGGTGGGACACCATATATTTT.

The V and J genes are TRBV7-2 and TRBJ1-4, with TRBD1 as a possible D gene (6 bases). Germline CDR1 SGHTA, CDR2 FQGNSA. Trimming cost V 5 bases and J 0 bases, with 13 bases left between them. The CDR3 contains 16 residues. This chain's CDR3 is CASSPQGRATNEKLFF. CDR3 bases: TGTGCCAGCAGCCCCCAGGGGCGGGCAACTAATGAAAAACTGTTTTTT.

CDR3: CASSQRGTVTSNEQFF. CDR3 sequence (DNA): TGCGCCAGCAGCCAGCGCGGGACAGTTACAAGCAATGAGCAGTTCTTC. The rearrangement links TRBV4-3 to TRBJ2-1, with a possible D match to TRBD1 (7 bases). Per the germline V gene, CDR1 is LGHNA and CDR2 is YSLEER. Deletions cut 3 bases from V and 6 bases from J, with 18 bases between. The CDR3 has 16 amino acids.

The rearrangement joins TRBV7-2 to TRBJ2-4; a weak D match, TRBD2 (6 bases). CDR1 is SGHTA and CDR2 is FQGNSA in the germline V gene. V gave up 4 bases and J gave up 7 bases, with 14 bases separating them. CDR3 length: 14 amino acids. CDR3 residues: CASSYERVYNIQYF. Written as DNA, the CDR3 is TGTGCCAGCAGCTACGAGCGGGTATACAACATTCAGTACTTC.

J is TRBJ1-3 and V is TRBV9, with D unresolved. Trimming left V 2 bases short and J 0 bases short, with 3 bases between. The CDR3 extends over 13 amino acids. Germline CDR1 reads SGDLS; CDR2 reads YYNGEE. CDR3 in amino acids: CASSVLSGNTIYF. CDR3 nucleotide sequence: TGTGCCAGCAGCGTCCTCTCTGGAAACACCATATATTTT. The whole variable domain, remainder taken from reference TRBV9 and TRBJ1-3, is DSGVTQTPKHLITATGQRVTLRCSPRSGDLSVYWYQQSLDQGLQFLIQYYNGEERAKGNILERFSAQQFPDLHSELNLSSLELGDSALYFCASSVLSGNTIYFGEGSWLTVV.

V and J are TRBV19 and TRBJ2-3; 9 bases agree with TRBD2. The CDR3 has 17 residues. J was trimmed by 2 bases and V by 2 bases; bases with no gene match: 8. The germline CDR1 and CDR2 sequences are LNHDA and SQIVND (reference sequence). CDR3 bases: TGTGCCAGTAGTATAACAGTAGCGGGGGCAATCACAGATACGCAGTATTTT. Translated: CASSITVAGAITDTQYF.

This chain joins TRBV19 and TRBJ2-7, with D perhaps TRBD1 (6 bases). CDR1 and CDR2 (germline): LNHDA, SQIVND (reference sequence). V was clipped by 3 bases and J by 7 bases, with 13 bases between them. This CDR3 comprises 13 residues. The CDR3 DNA is TGTGCCAGTAGTATCAGGACCCAGGGGGAGCAGTACTTC. Residues: CASSIRTQGEQYF.

This clone was seen a single time. The junction and the germline gene differ at one end; a read error may be behind it. V usage is TRBV7-7 and J usage is TRBJ2-3; TRBD2 aligns across 8 bases. In germline, CDR1 is SSHAT, CDR2 FNYEAQ (reference sequence). This CDR3 spans 14 amino acids. In nucleotides, the CDR3 is TGTGCTAGCAGCTTAGGCGCGGGAGGAGATACGCAGTATTTT. Amino acids: CASSLGAGGDTQYF. The complete variable domain, with remaining parts taken from reference TRBV7-7 and TRBJ2-3, reads GAGVSQSPRYKVTKRGQDVTLRCDPISSHATLYWYQQALGQGPEFLTYFNYEAQPDKSGLPSDRFSAERPEGSISTLTIQRTEQRDSAMYRCASSLGAGGDTQYFGPGTRLTVL.

This chain uses TRBV28 with TRBJ1-4; D may be TRBD1 (5 bases). Germline assignment: CDR1 MDHEN and CDR2 SYDVKM. CDR3 length equals 15 residues. V lost 5 bases and J 7 bases, leaving 17 bases between the germline ends. The CDR3 DNA follows: TGTGCCAGCAGTCCACTTTTGGGGCAGGGTGAAAAACTGTTTTTT. It encodes CASSPLLGQGEKLFF.

The table lists this clone with a count of one. One junction end disagrees with the germline gene, perhaps due to a read error. The V call is TRBV25-1, the J call TRBJ2-7, with 7 bases that match TRBD1. CDR1 is MGHDK and CDR2 is SYGVNS in the germline V gene. The CDR3 spans 11 residues. DNA of the CDR3: TGTGCCAGCAGTGAATTGGGACAGACCGACTTC. Translated: CASSELGQTDF.

The gene calls are TRBV29-1 and TRBJ1-1; no firm D call. The CDR3 is made up of 13 amino acids. CDR1 and CDR2 (germline): SQVTM, ANQGSEA. DNA for the CDR3: TGCGGATGTAGTCGGGGAGAGAACACTGAAGCTTTCTTT. This gives the protein CGCSRGENTEAFF.

CDR3 region: CSVPGVDTEAFF. CDR3 DNA sequence: TGCAGCGTCCCAGGTGTGGACACTGAAGCTTTCTTT. This chain uses TRBV29-1 with TRBJ1-1; no firm D call. V was pared by 6 bases and J by 3 bases, with 11 bases between. CDR3 size: 12 residues. Per germline, CDR1 SQVTM and CDR2 ANQGSEA.

The genes are TRBV11-2 and TRBJ2-7, with unresolved D. V lost 1 base to trimming and J lost 0 bases, with 4 bases between them. Germline V gene lookup returns CDR1 SGHAT and CDR2 FQNNGV. The CDR3 runs 13 residues. The CDR3 region is CASSLAGSYEQYF. CDR3 DNA sequence: TGTGCCAGCAGCTTAGCAGGCTCCTACGAGCAGTACTTC.

CDR3 nucleotide sequence: TGCGCCAGCAGCTTGGGCCTAGCGGGAGGGACGGGGGAGCAGTACTTC. It yields the protein CASSLGLAGGTGEQYF. V and J are TRBV5-1 and TRBJ2-7, with TRBD2 matching 12 bases. The CDR3 sequence is 16 residues long. Germline CDR1 and CDR2: SGHRS and YFSETQ. Losses at the gene ends were 0 bases for V and 7 bases for J; bases not matched to a gene: 8.

The chain combines TRBV30 with TRBJ2-2; D unclear. The germline CDR1 and CDR2 sequences are GTSNPN and SVGIG (reference sequence). Trimming cost V 1 base and J 7 bases, with 10 bases left between them. The CDR3 sequence is 13 residues long. CDR3 loop: CAWSATSGGELFF. CDR3 nucleotide sequence: TGTGCCTGGAGTGCGACCTCAGGCGGGGAGCTGTTTTTT.

The chain combines TRBV7-2 with TRBJ1-6, with D uncertain. The CDR3 length is 13 residues. CDR1 and CDR2 from the germline V gene are SGHTA and FQGNSA. V lost 5 bases, J lost 4 bases, and 6 bases lay in between. In DNA, the CDR3 is TGTGCCAGCAGCCAGGATTATAATTCACCCCTCCACTTT. The encoded protein is CASSQDYNSPLHF.

This clone was seen a handful of times. The chain recombines TRBV7-2 with TRBJ1-1; TRBD1 is a possible D gene (5 bases). Germline lookup yields CDR1 SGHTA and CDR2 FQGNSA. The CDR3 runs to 15 residues. V lost 6 bases and J 5 bases, leaving 19 bases between the germline ends. Here the CDR3 DNA reads TGTGCCAGCAGGGACGGGCTAGTGAAGGGGACTGAAGCTTTCTTT. It translates to CASRDGLVKGTEAFF.

The rearrangement links TRBV30 to TRBJ2-7; 7 nucleotides line up with TRBD2. The CDR3 spans 15 residues. V shed 1 base, J shed 2 bases, and the junction held 8 bases outside the gene matches. Per the germline V gene, CDR1 is GTSNPN and CDR2 is SVGIG (reference sequence). CDR3 region: CAWSAPWGRAYEQYF. The CDR3 coding sequence is TGTGCCTGGAGTGCACCCTGGGGGAGGGCCTACGAGCAGTACTTC. Together with reference TRBV30 and TRBJ2-7, the CDR3 gives the full variable domain: SQTIHQWPATLVQPVGSPLSLECTVEGTSNPNLYWYRQAAGRGLQLLFYSVGIGQISSEVPQNLSASRPQDRQFILSSKKLLLSDSGFYLCAWSAPWGRAYEQYFGPGTRLTVT.

The rearrangement links TRBV5-5 to TRBJ1-1; 10 nucleotides agree with TRBD1. The ends lost 2 bases at V and 1 base at J; junction bases unmatched: 8. The CDR3 runs to 17 residues. Germline lookup yields CDR1 SGHKS and CDR2 YYEKEE (reference sequence). CDR3 nucleotide sequence: TGTGCCAGCAGCTTCGGTCGACAGGGGGCGGCGAACACTGAAGCTTTCTTT. It specifies CASSFGRQGAANTEAFF.

This chain joins TRBV2 and TRBJ1-5; 8 bases are shared with TRBD1. This CDR3 is built from 15 residues. Germline CDR1 and CDR2: SNHLY and FYNNEI. V shed 6 bases and J 4 bases; nucleotides not matched to a gene: 8. The CDR3 reads CASSTQGVGNQPQHF. The CDR3 DNA reads TGTGCCAGCAGCACACAGGGGGTAGGTAATCAGCCCCAGCATTTT. Full variable domain (rest looked up from reference TRBV2 and TRBJ1-5): EPEVTQTPSHQVTQMGQEVILRCVPISNHLYFYWYRQILGQKVEFLVSFYNNEISEKSEIFDDQFSVERPDGSNFTLKIRSTKLEDSAMYFCASSTQGVGNQPQHFGDGTRLSIL.

The CDR3 here is CASSFGQGESYEQYF. Written as DNA, the CDR3 is TGTGCCAGCTCCTTCGGACAGGGGGAGTCCTACGAGCAGTACTTC. The J gene is TRBJ2-7, the V gene TRBV18; the match to TRBD1 covers 10 bases. The V gene end was trimmed by 6 bases and the J gene end by 1 base; junction bases not matched to a gene: 6. The germline CDR1 and CDR2 sequences are KGHSH and LQKENI. CDR3 length equals 15 residues.

This clone showed up just once. The J gene is TRBJ2-5, the V gene TRBV7-2; 9 nucleotides line up with TRBD1. V lost 3 bases to trimming and J lost 0 bases; unmatched junction nucleotides: 5. The V gene's germline CDR1 is SGHTA and CDR2 FQGNSA. The CDR3 sequence is 16 residues long. Written as DNA, the CDR3 is TGTGCCAGCAGCTTGGACAGGGGCCGAAACCAAGAGACCCAGTACTTC. Amino acid sequence: CASSLDRGRNQETQYF. The full variable domain, in which reference TRBV7-2 and TRBJ2-5 provide the parts outside the CDR3, is GAGVSQSPSNKVTEKGKDVELRCDPISGHTALYWYRQSLGQGLEFLIYFQGNSAPDKSGLPSDRFSAERTGGSVSTLTIQRTQQEDSAVYLCASSLDRGRNQETQYFGPGTRLLVL.

J is TRBJ1-5 and V is TRBV21-1. TRBV21-1 is a pseudogene locus. This CDR3 is 13 amino acids long. Written as DNA, the CDR3 is TGTGCCAGCAGCAGGGGAGGCAATCAGCCCCAGCATTTT. Its protein product is CASSRGGNQPQHF.

This chain links TRBV4-1 with TRBJ1-2; 7 bases line up with TRBD1. V lost 0 bases to trimming and J lost 3 bases; unmatched junction nucleotides: 1. This CDR3 comprises 14 residues. CDR1 is MGHRA and CDR2 is YSYEKL in the germline V gene. The CDR3 is CASSQDRGYYGYTF. For the CDR3, the DNA is TGCGCCAGCAGCCAAGACAGGGGGTACTATGGCTACACCTTC.

The CDR3 protein is CASSVGTEAYEQYF. DNA of the CDR3: TGTGCCAGCAGCGTAGGGACAGAAGCGTACGAGCAGTACTTC. The chain has TRBV9 and TRBJ2-7, with TRBD1 as a possible D gene (6 bases). The germline V gene has CDR1 SGDLS and CDR2 YYNGEE. The CDR3 spans 14 residues. V was trimmed by 0 bases and J by 4 bases, leaving 11 bases between them.

This chain joins TRBV19 and TRBJ1-5, with a tentative D call TRBD1 (5 bases). V was trimmed by 6 bases and J by 3 bases, leaving 9 bases between them. The CDR3 runs 13 residues. Germline V CDR1 and CDR2: LNHDA, SQIVND (reference sequence). The CDR3 nucleotides read TGTGCCAGTAGCGACAGATACAATCAGCCCCAGCATTTT. Protein product: CASSDRYNQPQHF.

This clone was detected once. V is TRBV19 and J is TRBJ2-2; 8 nucleotides agree with TRBD1. With V trimmed by 3 bases and J by 7 bases, 13 bases remained unmatched. This CDR3 has 17 amino acids. Germline assignment: CDR1 LNHDA and CDR2 SQIVND (reference sequence). CDR3 nucleotides: TGTGCCAGTAGTATGGGGTCCAGGGGGCTTCAAGGCGGGGAGCTGTTTTTT. Translated: CASSMGSRGLQGGELFF.

This clone was seen more than once but under ten times. Other DNA sequences within the sample encode an identical CDR3. The chain carries TRBV28 and TRBJ1-2, with a weak D call TRBD1 (5 bases). Germline V gene data show CDR1 as MDHEN and CDR2 as SYDVKM. This CDR3 spans 13 amino acids. Trimming took 6 bases from V and 2 from J, leaving 10 bases between them. The CDR3 reads CASSRTGNYGYTF. The CDR3 bases are TGTGCCAGCAGCCGCACAGGAAACTATGGCTACACCTTC.